The rows below give T cell receptor beta chains drawn from one sample of a study of a mutant IDH1 vaccine in newly diagnosed glioma. Clones were sequenced by immunoSEQ multiplex PCR, and TCRdb holds only the in-frame ones, with some missing. The table includes approximately 67,000 clones, around 88% detected once. The sequencing here drew on peripheral blood mononuclear cells (PBMCs), taken from a glioma patient treated with radiotherapy, temozolomide or both. These receptors were obtained from a woman aged 18 to 35 with glioma. Some clones in this sample may be carry-over from other donors' samples. CDR3s include the opening cysteine and the closing phenylalanine or tryptophan. Fields, in order: D gene, clone size, J gene, V gene, CDR3 DNA, CDR3 protein. The D gene is left open where the match is weak. Part of the rows lack a size; the others show once, few, many or a class for expanded clones.

d_call: TRBD2; clone_size: -; j_call: TRBJ2-7; v_call: TRBV27; cdr3_nt: TGTGCCAGCAGTGGGAGGGTTGCGGGCTCCTACGAGCAGTACTTC; cdr3_aa: CASSGRVAGSYEQYF
d_call: -; clone_size: -; j_call: TRBJ2-6; v_call: TRBV25-1; cdr3_nt: TGTGCCAGCATCCCGAACAAATCCGGGGCCAACGTCCTGACTTTC; cdr3_aa: CASIPNKSGANVLTF
d_call: TRBD1; clone_size: -; j_call: TRBJ1-4; v_call: TRBV5-1; cdr3_nt: TGCGCCAGCAGCTTACGGACAGGGCTTGAAAAACTGTTTTTT; cdr3_aa: CASSLRTGLEKLFF
d_call: -; clone_size: -; j_call: TRBJ2-1; v_call: TRBV27; cdr3_nt: TGTGCCAGCAGCCCCCAGGGAAATGAGCAGTTCTTC; cdr3_aa: CASSPQGNEQFF
d_call: -; clone_size: -; j_call: TRBJ1-1; v_call: TRBV5-1; cdr3_nt: TGCGCCAGCAGCTCTCATACAGGGACCACTGAAGCTTTCTTT; cdr3_aa: CASSSHTGTTEAFF
d_call: -; clone_size: -; j_call: TRBJ1-1; v_call: TRBV7-3; cdr3_nt: TGTGCCAGCAGCTTAAATCGACAGTCTAACACTGAAGCTTTCTTT; cdr3_aa: CASSLNRQSNTEAFF
d_call: -; clone_size: few; j_call: TRBJ2-2; v_call: TRBV6-1; cdr3_nt: TGTGCCAGCAGTGAACCCCCCGGGGAGCTGTTTTTT; cdr3_aa: CASSEPPGELFF
d_call: TRBD1; clone_size: once; j_call: TRBJ1-5; v_call: TRBV7-9; cdr3_nt: TGTGCCAGCAGCTTCGCAGGGGGTGACAATCAGCCCCAGCATTTT; cdr3_aa: CASSFAGGDNQPQHF
d_call: -; clone_size: few; j_call: TRBJ1-1; v_call: TRBV28; cdr3_nt: TGTGCCAGCAGGACCAGCGTTCGGGCTTTCTTT; cdr3_aa: CASRTSVRAFF
d_call: TRBD2; clone_size: -; j_call: TRBJ2-7; v_call: TRBV5-1; cdr3_nt: TGCGCCAGCAGCCTAGGGACTAGCGGATACGAGCAGTACTTC; cdr3_aa: CASSLGTSGYEQYF
d_call: TRBD2; clone_size: -; j_call: TRBJ2-5; v_call: TRBV5-1; cdr3_nt: TGCGCCAGCAGCTCAGAAGGCGGGGGGTGGGAGACCCAGTACTTC; cdr3_aa: CASSSEGGGWETQYF
d_call: -; clone_size: -; j_call: TRBJ2-7; v_call: TRBV18; cdr3_nt: TGTGCCAGCTCACCACGGCTCAGTCCTCTCGAGCAGTACTTC; cdr3_aa: CASSPRLSPLEQYF
d_call: -; clone_size: -; j_call: TRBJ2-3; v_call: TRBV7-2; cdr3_nt: TGTGCCAGCAGCTTACGCCGCACAGATACGCAGTATTTT; cdr3_aa: CASSLRRTDTQYF
d_call: TRBD2; clone_size: -; j_call: TRBJ2-3; v_call: TRBV20-1; cdr3_nt: TGCAGTGCTAGAGTCCTGCGGGAGGGGTATTTT; cdr3_aa: CSARVLREGYF
d_call: -; clone_size: -; j_call: TRBJ2-3; v_call: TRBV4-1; cdr3_nt: TGCGCCAGCAGCCACCTGCTGTCTAGCACAGATACGCAGTATTTT; cdr3_aa: CASSHLLSSTDTQYF
d_call: -; clone_size: -; j_call: TRBJ1-4; v_call: TRBV7-2; cdr3_nt: TGTGCCAGCAGCTTAGATCGGGGGATTACTGAAAAACTGTTTTTT; cdr3_aa: CASSLDRGITEKLFF
d_call: -; clone_size: -; j_call: TRBJ2-7; v_call: TRBV5-4; cdr3_nt: TGTGCCAGCAGCTTGGAGGGACCCAGCTCCTACGAGCAGTACTTC; cdr3_aa: CASSLEGPSSYEQYF
d_call: -; clone_size: -; j_call: TRBJ1-1; v_call: TRBV7-9; cdr3_nt: TGTGCCAGCAGCTCTACGTCGACAGAGGACACTGAAGCTTTCTTT; cdr3_aa: CASSSTSTEDTEAFF
d_call: -; clone_size: -; j_call: TRBJ2-5; v_call: TRBV6-5; cdr3_nt: TGTGCCAGCAAAAGGCAAGAGACCCAGTACTTC; cdr3_aa: CASKRQETQYF
d_call: TRBD1; clone_size: -; j_call: TRBJ2-1; v_call: TRBV5-1; cdr3_nt: TGCGCCAGCAGATTGCAGGGGGATTACAATGAGCAGTTCTTC; cdr3_aa: CASRLQGDYNEQFF
d_call: TRBD2; clone_size: -; j_call: TRBJ2-1; v_call: TRBV5-1; cdr3_nt: TGCGCCAGCAGCTTGGTAGCGGGGGGGGTCCATGAGCAGTTCTTC; cdr3_aa: CASSLVAGGVHEQFF
d_call: -; clone_size: -; j_call: TRBJ1-3; v_call: TRBV6-6; cdr3_nt: TGTGCCAGCAGTTACTCTGGAAACACCATATATTTT; cdr3_aa: CASSYSGNTIYF
d_call: TRBD1; clone_size: -; j_call: TRBJ1-2; v_call: TRBV2; cdr3_nt: TGTGCCAGCTCTCGGGACAGGGGATACAACTATGGCTACACCTTC; cdr3_aa: CASSRDRGYNYGYTF
d_call: TRBD1; clone_size: -; j_call: TRBJ2-7; v_call: TRBV5-8; cdr3_nt: TGTGCCAGCAGCTACGGACAGGGGCTCTACGAGCAGTACTTC; cdr3_aa: CASSYGQGLYEQYF
d_call: TRBD2; clone_size: -; j_call: TRBJ2-5; v_call: TRBV7-9; cdr3_nt: TGTGCCAGCAGCGCGCGACTAGCGGAGGAGACCCAGTACTTC; cdr3_aa: CASSARLAEETQYF
d_call: -; clone_size: -; j_call: TRBJ1-1; v_call: TRBV10-2; cdr3_nt: TGCGCCAGCAGTGTAGGGCCAGAGAACACTGAAGCTTTCTTT; cdr3_aa: CASSVGPENTEAFF
d_call: -; clone_size: -; j_call: TRBJ2-7; v_call: TRBV9; cdr3_nt: TGTGCCAGCAGCGTAGCGGGGGGCCCCTACGAGCAGTACTTC; cdr3_aa: CASSVAGGPYEQYF
d_call: TRBD2; clone_size: -; j_call: TRBJ2-5; v_call: TRBV5-1; cdr3_nt: TGCGCCAGCAGCTTGGCGGCTAGCGGGAGTTTACAAGAGACCCAGTACTTC; cdr3_aa: CASSLAASGSLQETQYF
d_call: TRBD1; clone_size: once; j_call: TRBJ1-6; v_call: TRBV9; cdr3_nt: TGTGCCAGCAGCGTGAGGACAGGTGGGTCACCCCTCCACTTT; cdr3_aa: CASSVRTGGSPLHF
d_call: -; clone_size: -; j_call: TRBJ2-2; v_call: TRBV5-1; cdr3_nt: TGCGCCAGCAGCTTCGACGGGGACACCGGGGAGCTGTTTTTT; cdr3_aa: CASSFDGDTGELFF
d_call: -; clone_size: -; j_call: TRBJ2-7; v_call: TRBV15; cdr3_nt: TGTGCCACCAGCAGGGAGGGGGTTTACGAGCAGTACTTC; cdr3_aa: CATSREGVYEQYF
d_call: -; clone_size: -; j_call: TRBJ2-7; v_call: TRBV6-1; cdr3_nt: TGTGCCAGCAGTGAAGGCGGCAGGGCGGGCGAGCAGTACTTC; cdr3_aa: CASSEGGRAGEQYF
d_call: TRBD1; clone_size: -; j_call: TRBJ1-1; v_call: TRBV6-6; cdr3_nt: TGTGCCAGCAGTTACGGAACAGGGGTTTGGAACACTGAAGCTTTCTTT; cdr3_aa: CASSYGTGVWNTEAFF
d_call: -; clone_size: -; j_call: TRBJ2-5; v_call: TRBV27; cdr3_nt: TGTGCCAGCAGTTCCTCCGCCCGAGAGACCCAGTACTTC; cdr3_aa: CASSSSARETQYF
d_call: TRBD1; clone_size: -; j_call: TRBJ2-1; v_call: TRBV6-1; cdr3_nt: TGTGCCAGCAGTGAGGGACAGGGGATTAAGCAGTTCTTC; cdr3_aa: CASSEGQGIKQFF
d_call: TRBD1; clone_size: -; j_call: TRBJ1-2; v_call: TRBV27; cdr3_nt: TGTGCCAGCAGTGGAAACAGGGGACCCTATGGCTACACCTTC; cdr3_aa: CASSGNRGPYGYTF
d_call: -; clone_size: -; j_call: TRBJ1-2; v_call: TRBV6-5; cdr3_nt: TGTGCCAGCAGTTACTCGACTGGAGGCTACACCTTC; cdr3_aa: CASSYSTGGYTF
d_call: -; clone_size: -; j_call: TRBJ1-2; v_call: TRBV13; cdr3_nt: TGTGCCAGCAGCTTTTCCCAGGAACCCTCCTATGGCTACACCTTC; cdr3_aa: CASSFSQEPSYGYTF
d_call: -; clone_size: few; j_call: TRBJ1-1; v_call: TRBV9; cdr3_nt: TGTGCCAGCAGCACCTCCCCGAACACTGAAGCTTTCTTT; cdr3_aa: CASSTSPNTEAFF
d_call: -; clone_size: -; j_call: TRBJ1-1; v_call: TRBV27; cdr3_nt: TGTGCCAGCAGTTTACGAACTGAAGCTTTCTTT; cdr3_aa: CASSLRTEAFF
d_call: -; clone_size: once; j_call: TRBJ2-7; v_call: TRBV5-1; cdr3_nt: TGCGCCAGCAGCTTGGGGGTCTCCTACGAGCAGTACTTC; cdr3_aa: CASSLGVSYEQYF
d_call: -; clone_size: -; j_call: TRBJ2-7; v_call: TRBV5-1; cdr3_nt: TGCGCCAGCAGCTTGGCGGTAGCCTACGAGCAGTACTTC; cdr3_aa: CASSLAVAYEQYF
d_call: -; clone_size: -; j_call: TRBJ1-1; v_call: TRBV5-1; cdr3_nt: TGCGCCAGCAGCTTGGTTGGGGGGAAGTCCACTGAAGCTTTCTTT; cdr3_aa: CASSLVGGKSTEAFF
d_call: TRBD2; clone_size: -; j_call: TRBJ2-2; v_call: TRBV4-2; cdr3_nt: TGTGCCAGCAGCCTGACTAGCGGGTCGACCGGGGAGCTGTTTTTT; cdr3_aa: CASSLTSGSTGELFF
d_call: -; clone_size: -; j_call: TRBJ1-1; v_call: TRBV5-5; cdr3_nt: TGTGCCAGCAGCATCGATAAGAACACTGAAGCTTTCTTT; cdr3_aa: CASSIDKNTEAFF
d_call: -; clone_size: -; j_call: TRBJ1-3; v_call: TRBV10-3; cdr3_nt: TGTGCCATCAGTCCTAGGCGGTCGGACACTGGAAACACCATATATTTT; cdr3_aa: CAISPRRSDTGNTIYF
d_call: -; clone_size: -; j_call: TRBJ2-2; v_call: TRBV30; cdr3_nt: TGTGCCTGGAATTGGGGTGGGGGCCACGGGGAGCTGTTTTTT; cdr3_aa: CAWNWGGGHGELFF
d_call: -; clone_size: once; j_call: TRBJ2-7; v_call: TRBV2; cdr3_nt: TGTGCCAGCAGGGGGGAATACGAGCAGTACTTC; cdr3_aa: CASRGEYEQYF
d_call: -; clone_size: once; j_call: TRBJ2-6; v_call: TRBV5-6; cdr3_nt: TGTGCCAGCAGCTTGCCTGGTTCTGGGGCCAACGTCCTGACTTTC; cdr3_aa: CASSLPGSGANVLTF
d_call: -; clone_size: -; j_call: TRBJ1-4; v_call: TRBV11-2; cdr3_nt: TGTGCCAGCAGCTTACAGGCCTATGAAAAACTGTTTTTT; cdr3_aa: CASSLQAYEKLFF
d_call: -; clone_size: -; j_call: TRBJ2-3; v_call: TRBV7-2; cdr3_nt: TGTGCCAGCAGCGTGGGCGATACGCAGTATTTT; cdr3_aa: CASSVGDTQYF
d_call: -; clone_size: -; j_call: TRBJ2-4; v_call: TRBV6-6; cdr3_nt: TGTGCCAGCAGGGAAGAGTTAGCCAAAAACATTCAGTACTTC; cdr3_aa: CASREELAKNIQYF
d_call: -; clone_size: -; j_call: TRBJ2-3; v_call: TRBV6-1; cdr3_nt: TGTGCCAGCACCTTCCGGGACGACCTCACAGATACGCAGTATTTT; cdr3_aa: CASTFRDDLTDTQYF
d_call: TRBD1; clone_size: -; j_call: TRBJ1-2; v_call: TRBV6-5; cdr3_nt: TGTGCCAGCAGTCGACCTTCGACAGGGAACTATGGCTACACCTTC; cdr3_aa: CASSRPSTGNYGYTF
d_call: -; clone_size: -; j_call: TRBJ1-4; v_call: TRBV5-1; cdr3_nt: TGCGCCAGCAGCGCCTGGACTGGGGAAAAACTGTTTTTT; cdr3_aa: CASSAWTGEKLFF
d_call: TRBD2; clone_size: -; j_call: TRBJ2-3; v_call: TRBV4-1; cdr3_nt: TGCGCCAGCAGCCGGACTAGCGGGGACGGCACAGATACGCAGTATTTT; cdr3_aa: CASSRTSGDGTDTQYF
d_call: -; clone_size: -; j_call: TRBJ1-5; v_call: TRBV6-6; cdr3_nt: TGTGCCAGCAGTTTAGGGGTCGCGCAGCCCCAGCATTTT; cdr3_aa: CASSLGVAQPQHF
d_call: -; clone_size: -; j_call: TRBJ2-7; v_call: TRBV5-4; cdr3_nt: TGTGCCAGCAGCTTACCTCCCCCCAACGAGCAGTACTTC; cdr3_aa: CASSLPPPNEQYF
d_call: -; clone_size: -; j_call: TRBJ1-5; v_call: TRBV27; cdr3_nt: TGTGCCAGCAGTTTTCAGGGTAGCAATCAGCCCCAGCATTTT; cdr3_aa: CASSFQGSNQPQHF